These 29 T cell receptor beta chains were all obtained from the same sample, sequenced in a study of sequential checkpoint blockade in melanoma. Treatment defined: randomized to nivolumab then ipilimumab (arm A) or the reverse (arm B). Assay used: immunoSEQ multiplex PCR; TCRdb lists only in-frame clones, some missing. In the table there are some 2,000 clones, about a sixth of which are singletons. Material: tumor tissue (inferred from file names), obtained from a patient given nivolumab and ipilimumab in sequence. The source of these receptors is a human donor with melanoma.

This clone is medium-sized in the sample. The chain links TRBV7-1 to TRBJ1-1, with a weak D call TRBD1 (5 bases). TRBV7-1 is annotated as an ORF whose role is uncertain. This CDR3 has 13 amino acids. The V gene lost 3 bases and the J gene lost 4 bases, with 9 bases spanning the gap. CDR3 in amino acids: CASSSGLATEAFF. Here the CDR3 DNA reads TGTGCCAGCAGCTCGGGACTAGCCACTGAAGCTTTCTTT.

The rearrangement uses TRBV5-1 and TRBJ2-5; D call uncertain. Germline-derived CDR1 and CDR2 are SGHRS and YFSETQ. The CDR3 sequence is 14 residues long. The V and J ends lost 0 bases and 2 bases respectively, with 8 bases between them. CDR3 sequence (DNA): TGCGCCAGCAGCTTGGCGCCAGTACAAGAGACCCAGTACTTC. It codes for CASSLAPVQETQYF. The full variable domain, its missing parts supplied by reference TRBV5-1 and TRBJ2-5, is KAGVTQTPRYLIKTRGQQVTLSCSPISGHRSVSWYQQTPGQGLQFLFEYFSETQRNKGNFPGRFSGRQFSNSRSEMNVSTLELGDSALYLCASSLAPVQETQYFGPGTRLLVL.

Sample share makes this clone medium-sized. The read terminates 1 residue ahead of where the CDR3 ends, so the germline J gene completes it. The gene calls are TRBV10-3 and TRBJ2-7; D call uncertain. There are 17 residues in the CDR3. V lost 0 bases to trimming and J lost 0 bases, with 15 bases between them. The germline V gene has CDR1 ENHRY and CDR2 SYGVKD. CDR3 sequence: CAISESPRAVSSYEQYF. Incomplete CDR3 DNA: TGTGCCATCAGTGAGTCTCCCCGGGCAGTAAGCTCCTACGAGCAGTAC.

This clone was seen a few times. CDR3 in DNA: TGTGCCAGCAGTCAAGGGACAGAAAATCAGCCCCAGCATTTT. Its translation is CASSQGTENQPQHF. The chain is built from TRBV6-8 and TRBJ1-5; 7 bases are shared with TRBD1. CDR1 and CDR2 from the germline V gene are MNHGY and SAAAGT. CDR3 length: 14 amino acids. Trimming cost V 5 bases and J 4 bases; bases outside gene matches: 5.

In its sample, this clone is medium-sized. V gene TRBV11-3 combines with J gene TRBJ1-2, with D perhaps matching TRBD1 (5 bases). CDR1 SGHNT and CDR2 YENEEA come from the germline V gene. CDR3 length: 15 amino acids. Between the trimmed V and J ends, which lost 3 bases and 2 bases, there was a span of 13 bases. The CDR3 DNA reads as TGTGCCAGCAGCTTGTTAGGGGCAGGGAACTATGGCTACACCTTC. Protein sequence: CASSLLGAGNYGYTF.

The V gene is TRBV11-3, the J gene TRBJ2-7; 7 nucleotides agree with TRBD1. From germline, CDR1 is SGHNT and CDR2 YENEEA. V was pared by 1 base and J by 1 base, with 7 bases of the junction left unmatched. This CDR3 region has 16 residues. CDR3 DNA: TGTGCCAGCAGCTTAGGTCTGACAGGGCTTTCCTACGAGCAGTACTTC. This codes for CASSLGLTGLSYEQYF.

This clone is deemed medium-sized (0.01 to 0.1%). The rearrangement uses TRBV11-3 and TRBJ1-6, with 8 bases fitting TRBD1. The CDR3 sequence is 16 residues long. V lost 6 bases, J lost 1 base, and 5 bases stayed unmatched. Germline CDR1 reads SGHNT; CDR2 reads YENEEA. The CDR3 loop is CASSNGQGSYNSPLHF. CDR3 nucleotide sequence: TGTGCCAGCAGTAACGGACAGGGTTCCTATAATTCACCCCTCCACTTT.

In this sample, this clone is medium-sized. The chain recombines TRBV6-8 with TRBJ1-5; D is unclear. CDR3 size: 12 residues. Trimming removed 2 bases at V and 7 bases at J, with 6 bases between. The germline gives CDR1 MNHGY, CDR2 SAAAGT. In nucleotides, the CDR3 is TGTGCCAGCAGTTACCCCCCGCAGCCCCAGCATTTT. Translating gives CASSYPPQPQHF.

The J gene is TRBJ2-1, the V gene TRBV11-3; the D gene could be TRBD1 or TRBD2 (6 bases each). CDR1 and CDR2 (germline): SGHNT, YENEEA. The CDR3 is 16 residues long. V was shortened by 2 bases and J by 4 bases, with 15 bases between the two germline ends. This chain's CDR3 is CASSLWGRGPYNEQFF. The CDR3 DNA reads as TGTGCCAGCAGCTTATGGGGGCGGGGACCGTACAATGAGCAGTTCTTC.

This chain uses TRBV14 with TRBJ1-1; unclear D gene. Germline V gene data show CDR1 as SGHDN and CDR2 as FVKESK. The CDR3 is 16 amino acids. The V gene lost 0 bases and the J gene lost 1 base, with 12 bases spanning the gap. The CDR3 nucleotides are TGTGCCAGCAGCCAAGATAGCGGACCGCCGAACACTGAAGCTTTCTTT. This translates into CASSQDSGPPNTEAFF.

This clone is categorized as medium-sized. The DNA for the CDR3 is TGTGCCAGCAGCCCCGATTTCAGCACAGATACGCAGTATTTT. It specifies CASSPDFSTDTQYF. The chain links TRBV11-3 to TRBJ2-3, with D uncertain. V lost 5 bases to trimming and J lost 0 bases, with 9 bases between them. Looked up from germline, CDR1 is SGHNT and CDR2 is YENEEA. The CDR3 spans 14 residues.

By proportion, this clone is medium-sized. The junction and the germline gene differ at one end; a read error may be behind it. The chain recombines TRBV6-8 with TRBJ2-5; D is unclear. CDR1 and CDR2 from the germline V gene are MNHGY and SAAAGT. The CDR3 length is 12 residues. CDR3 region: CASTYPAETQYF. The CDR3 DNA is TGTGCCAGCACTTACCCCGCGGAGACCCAGTACTTC.

This clone is labeled medium-sized. V and J are TRBV11-3 and TRBJ1-1, with a weak D call TRBD1 (5 bases). The CDR3 is made up of 14 amino acids. CDR1 is SGHNT, CDR2 YENEEA, per germline. The germline V and J ends were trimmed by 3 bases and 4 bases, with 12 bases remaining between them. CDR3 sequence: CASSLGDWSTEAFF. The CDR3 coding sequence is TGTGCCAGCAGCTTGGGGGACTGGTCCACTGAAGCTTTCTTT.

By proportion, this clone is medium-sized. The chain combines TRBV11-3 with TRBJ1-5, with D tentatively TRBD1 (6 bases). The CDR3 has 15 amino acids. Germline assignment: CDR1 SGHNT and CDR2 YENEEA. Trimming shortened V by 5 bases and J by 2 bases, and 13 bases separated the two germline ends. CDR3 amino acids: CASSLQGRGNQPQHF. As DNA, the CDR3 is TGTGCCAGCAGCCTACAGGGTAGAGGCAATCAGCCCCAGCATTTT.

The table lists this clone with many counts. The chain uses TRBV11-3 and TRBJ1-2; TRBD1 agrees at 8 bases. The CDR3 length is 16 residues. The germline gives CDR1 SGHNT, CDR2 YENEEA. The junction had 10 bases not matched to a gene; V was cut back by 4 bases and J by 3 bases. CDR3 bases: TGTGCCAGCAGCTCAGTGGGTGGACAGGGACACTATGGCTACACCTTC. Protein sequence: CASSSVGGQGHYGYTF.

This clone was detected ten times or more. This chain uses TRBV11-3 with TRBJ1-2, with D perhaps matching TRBD1 (6 bases). Germline CDR1 and CDR2: SGHNT and YENEEA. Deletions cut 3 bases from V and 4 bases from J, with 15 bases between. The length of the CDR3 is 15 residues. The CDR3 protein is CASSLTRTETYGYTF. DNA of the CDR3: TGTGCCAGCAGCTTGACCCGGACAGAGACCTATGGCTACACCTTC.

Relative to its sample, this clone is medium-sized (0.01 to 0.1%). The rearrangement uses TRBV11-3 and TRBJ2-5; the D gene is possibly TRBD1 (6 bases). The germline gives CDR1 SGHNT, CDR2 YENEEA. V was pared by 4 bases and J by 6 bases, with 27 bases between. The CDR3 has 18 amino acids. In DNA form, the CDR3 reads TGTGCCAGCAGCTCCTCAATTCAGAACGGGACATCCATAAAGACCCAGTACTTC. Its translation: CASSSSIQNGTSIKTQYF.

This clone was counted a few times. The chain combines TRBV10-2 with TRBJ1-4; TRBD1 might be the D (5 bases). V was trimmed by 8 bases and J by 0 bases, leaving 13 bases between them. The CDR3 is 15 amino acids. Germline V CDR1 and CDR2: WSHSY, SAAADI. This CDR3 reads CASLRAGSTNEKLFF. The DNA for the CDR3 is TGCGCCAGCCTGAGGGCAGGGTCAACTAATGAAAAACTGTTTTTT.

Sample share makes this clone medium-sized. This chain links TRBV11-3 with TRBJ2-1; tentative D call: TRBD1 (6 bases). This CDR3 is 15 amino acids long. Looked up from germline, CDR1 is SGHNT and CDR2 is YENEEA. The V gene lost 2 bases and the J gene lost 2 bases, with 10 bases spanning the gap. The DNA of the CDR3 is TGTGCCAGCAGCTTACGAGGGGGTCCCTACAATGAGCAGTTCTTC. Amino acid sequence: CASSLRGGPYNEQFF.

In this sample, this clone turned up a few times. This rearrangement joins TRBV28 to TRBJ2-3; TRBD2 aligns across 8 bases. This CDR3 is 14 amino acids long. V shed 7 bases and J 1 base; nucleotides not matched to a gene: 4. Germline values: CDR1 MDHEN, CDR2 SYDVKM. In DNA form, the CDR3 reads TGTGCCAGCACCGGGGGGGAGGGCACAGATACGCAGTATTTT. It yields the protein CASTGGEGTDTQYF.

This clone was detected many times. The CDR3 sequence is CAVVIVGSYEQYF. DNA of the CDR3: TGTGCCGTAGTGATCGTGGGGTCTTACGAGCAGTACTTC. V gene TRBV7-2 combines with J gene TRBJ2-7, with unresolved D. The CDR3 has 13 amino acids. V shed 11 bases and J shed 4 bases, with 18 bases lying between them. The germline gives CDR1 SGHTA, CDR2 FQGNSA. Looking up the rest from reference TRBV7-2 and TRBJ2-7 gives the full variable domain: GAGVSQSPSNKVTEKGKDVELRCDPISGHTALYWYRQSLGQGLEFLIYFQGNSAPDKSGLPSDRFSAERTGGSVSTLTIQRTQQEDSAVYLCAVVIVGSYEQYFGPGTRLTVT.

This chain joins TRBV5-1 and TRBJ1-2; TRBD1 might be the D (5 bases). The germline V gene has CDR1 SGHRS and CDR2 YFSETQ. The V end lost 1 base, the J end lost 6 bases, and 16 bases lay between the germline ends. The CDR3 has 15 amino acids. CDR3 in DNA: TGCGCCAGCAGCTTGCAGGGAGGGGCTTTGGATGGCTACACCTTC. Translation gives CASSLQGGALDGYTF.

The chain couples TRBV15 to TRBJ2-2, with a tentative D call TRBD1 (6 bases). The CDR3 sequence is 15 residues long. V was cut by 4 bases and J by 0 bases, with 9 bases left in between. Germline CDR1 is LNHNV and CDR2 is YYDKDF (reference sequence). Here the CDR3 DNA reads TGTGCCACCAGCATAAACAGGGCGAACACCGGGGAGCTGTTTTTT. It translates to CATSINRANTGELFF.

This clone was detected a few times. This rearrangement joins TRBV6-8 to TRBJ2-5; 9 bases agree with TRBD1. This CDR3 has 17 residues. Germline assignment: CDR1 MNHGY and CDR2 SAAAGT. Trimming cost V 6 bases and J 5 bases; bases outside gene matches: 16. The CDR3 bases are TGTGCCAGCAGACGCCAGTGGGGACAGGGAATGGAGGAGACCCAGTACTTC. Amino acid sequence: CASRRQWGQGMEETQYF.

The V call is TRBV18, the J call TRBJ2-5, with TRBD1 identical over 10 bases. Germline assignment: CDR1 KGHSH and CDR2 LQKENI. V lost 3 bases to trimming and J lost 4 bases; unmatched junction nucleotides: 2. The CDR3 is 14 amino acids. The CDR3 loop is CASSPGQGRETQYF. The CDR3 coding sequence is TGTGCCAGCTCACCGGGACAGGGGAGAGAGACCCAGTACTTC.

This clone is medium-sized by share. This chain joins TRBV9 and TRBJ1-4, with D possibly being TRBD1 (5 bases). V was trimmed by 0 bases and J by 8 bases, leaving 14 bases between them. Germline CDR1 reads SGDLS; CDR2 reads YYNGEE. The CDR3 is made up of 15 amino acids. CDR3 loop: CASSVGVRVSEKLFF. In DNA form, the CDR3 reads TGTGCCAGCAGCGTAGGGGTCAGGGTATCCGAAAAACTGTTTTTT.

This clone was observed a handful of times. The chain employs TRBV11-3 and TRBJ2-7; no reliable D call. Trimming stripped 4 bases from V and 0 bases from J, with 10 bases between. Germline CDR1 is SGHNT and CDR2 is YENEEA. The CDR3 covers 14 residues. CDR3 in DNA: TGTGCCAGCAGCTCTGGGGATTACTCCTACGAGCAGTACTTC. Protein sequence: CASSSGDYSYEQYF.

Relative to its sample, this clone is medium-sized. The V and J genes are TRBV6-8 and TRBJ1-2, with a tentative D call TRBD1 (5 bases). Germline V gives CDR1 MNHGY, CDR2 SAAAGT. This CDR3 is built from 12 residues. Trimming removed 8 bases from V and 4 bases from J, with 11 bases in between. The CDR3 here is CASGATVYGYTF. The CDR3 nucleotides read TGTGCCAGCGGGGCAACAGTCTATGGCTACACCTTC.

This clone is large in the sample. V usage is TRBV19 and J usage is TRBJ1-4; D call uncertain. Trimming left V 3 bases short and J 0 bases short, with 5 bases between. CDR1 LNHDA and CDR2 SQIVND come from the germline V gene (reference sequence). This CDR3 is built from 14 residues. The DNA for the CDR3 is TGTGCCAGTAGTATCGGTACAACTAATGAAAAACTGTTTTTT. Encoded protein: CASSIGTTNEKLFF.